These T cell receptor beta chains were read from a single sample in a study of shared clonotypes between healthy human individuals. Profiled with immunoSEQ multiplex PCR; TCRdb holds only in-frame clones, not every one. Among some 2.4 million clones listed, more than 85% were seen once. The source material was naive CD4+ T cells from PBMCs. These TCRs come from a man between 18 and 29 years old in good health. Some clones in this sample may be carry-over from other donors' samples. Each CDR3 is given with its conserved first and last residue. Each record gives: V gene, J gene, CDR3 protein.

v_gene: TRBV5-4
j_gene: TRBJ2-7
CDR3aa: CASSLGSGVVTKQYF

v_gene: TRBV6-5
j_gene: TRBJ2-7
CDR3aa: CASSHRDYRNEQYF

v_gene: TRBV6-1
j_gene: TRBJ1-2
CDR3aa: CASSVQGYPYYGYTF

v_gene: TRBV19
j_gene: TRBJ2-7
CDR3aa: CASSIGGGSEQYF

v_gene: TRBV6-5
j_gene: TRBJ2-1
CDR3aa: CATGTGGNEQFF

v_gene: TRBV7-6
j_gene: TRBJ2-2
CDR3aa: CASSLMSLRGGELFF

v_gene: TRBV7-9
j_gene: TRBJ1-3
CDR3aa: CASSTGVAGNTIYF

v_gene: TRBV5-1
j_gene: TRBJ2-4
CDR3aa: CASSGSKNIQYF

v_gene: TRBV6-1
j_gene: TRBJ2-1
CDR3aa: CASGRGSSYNEQFF

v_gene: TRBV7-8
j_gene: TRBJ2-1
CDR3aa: CASSLWEGAVYNEQFF

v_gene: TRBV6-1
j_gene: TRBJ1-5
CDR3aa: CASSEGRNQPQHF

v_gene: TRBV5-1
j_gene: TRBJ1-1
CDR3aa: CASSGTYASGEAFF

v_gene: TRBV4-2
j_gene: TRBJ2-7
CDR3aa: CASSQDFLVLQAYEQYF

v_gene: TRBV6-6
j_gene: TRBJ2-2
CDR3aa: CASSTTGGTGELFF

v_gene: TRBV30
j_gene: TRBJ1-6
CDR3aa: CAWSVEVGSPLHF

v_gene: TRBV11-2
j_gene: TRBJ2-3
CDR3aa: CASSSRASGRSFTDTQYF

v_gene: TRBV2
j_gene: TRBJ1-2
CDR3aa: CASTRTGNRAEGYTF

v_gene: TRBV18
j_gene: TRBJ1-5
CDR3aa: CASSPLTGYDQPQHF

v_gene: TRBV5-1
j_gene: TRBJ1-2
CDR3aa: CASSLEVDYGYTF

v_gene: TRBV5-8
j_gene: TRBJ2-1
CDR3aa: CASSLSLAQYNEQFF

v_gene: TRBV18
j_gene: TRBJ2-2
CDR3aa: CASSPTSGELFF

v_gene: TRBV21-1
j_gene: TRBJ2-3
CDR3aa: CARGRDSTDTQYF

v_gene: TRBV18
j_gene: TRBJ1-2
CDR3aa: CASSRTALGDGYTF

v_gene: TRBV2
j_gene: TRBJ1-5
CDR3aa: CASSDLTGDQPQHF

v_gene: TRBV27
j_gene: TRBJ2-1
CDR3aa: CASSFSDRNEQFF

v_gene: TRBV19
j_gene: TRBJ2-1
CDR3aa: CASSVKTYSYNEQFF

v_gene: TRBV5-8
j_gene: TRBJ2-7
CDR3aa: CASSSEPGASTRQYF